The rows below give T cell receptor beta chains drawn from one sample of a study of cytomegalovirus exposure and HLA in healthy donors. The method was immunoSEQ multiplex PCR; TCRdb's version includes in-frame clones alone and lacks a portion of them. The sample yields under 200,000 clones, about 83% seen once. Sequenced material: PBMCs. The origin of the receptors is a woman aged 25 to 39 in good health and CMV-seronegative. CDR3s include the opening cysteine and the closing phenylalanine or tryptophan. A D gene is named only where the DNA matches it firmly. Clone size is not always given. Where it is, it says once, few, many or a class for expanded clones.

v_gene	abundance	j_gene	d_gene	CDR3aa	CDR3nt
TRBV5-5	-	TRBJ1-5	-	CASSLGGPNQPQHF	TGTGCCAGCAGCTTGGGTGGGCCGAATCAGCCCCAGCATTTT
TRBV2	-	TRBJ1-1	-	CASIPDGPGAFF	TGTGCCAGCATCCCTGATGGCCCAGGAGCTTTCTTT
TRBV15	-	TRBJ1-2	-	CATSLQDSRYGYTF	TGTGCCACCAGCCTACAGGACAGTCGTTATGGCTACACCTTC
TRBV7-6	-	TRBJ1-6	-	CASSLQGANSPLHF	TGTGCCAGCAGCCTCCAAGGAGCCAATTCACCCCTCCACTTT
TRBV7-8	-	TRBJ1-5	-	CASSLGGRGVNQPQHF	TGTGCCAGCAGCTTAGGGGGCAGGGGAGTCAATCAGCCCCAGCATTTT
TRBV13	-	TRBJ2-7	-	CASSQGQLGSYEQYF	TGTGCCAGCAGTCAGGGACAACTGGGCTCCTACGAGCAGTACTTC
TRBV18	-	TRBJ2-2	-	CASSPDISNTGELFF	TGTGCCAGCTCACCGGACATATCGAACACCGGGGAGCTGTTTTTT
TRBV5-7	few	TRBJ2-1	TRBD1	CASSLADPGQSYNEQFF	TGTGCCAGCAGCTTGGCCGACCCGGGACAGTCCTACAATGAGCAGTTCTTC
TRBV5-1	-	TRBJ2-2	TRBD2	CASSKGGTNTGELFF	TGCGCCAGCTCGAAGGGAGGGACTAACACCGGGGAGCTGTTTTTT
TRBV4-3	-	TRBJ1-1	TRBD1	CASSRGQVNTEAFF	TGCGCCAGCAGCCGGGGACAGGTCAACACTGAAGCTTTCTTT
TRBV29-1	-	TRBJ2-5	-	CSVTTGGSGETQYF	TGCAGCGTTACCACTGGAGGGTCGGGGGAGACCCAGTACTTC
TRBV27	-	TRBJ1-2	-	CASSLNGVLNYGYTF	TGTGCCAGCAGTTTGAACGGGGTCTTAAACTATGGCTACACCTTC
TRBV9	-	TRBJ1-1	-	CASSALGRGGAFF	TGTGCCAGCAGCGCCCTCGGAAGGGGTGGAGCTTTCTTT
TRBV5-8	-	TRBJ2-5	-	CASSLELGSETQYF	TGTGCCAGCAGCTTGGAACTAGGGTCGGAGACCCAGTACTTC
TRBV7-9	-	TRBJ1-2	-	CASSPQTGANYGYTF	TGTGCCAGCAGCCCCCAGACAGGAGCTAACTATGGCTACACCTTC
TRBV2	once	TRBJ2-7	-	CASQLRDGGDYEQYF	TGTGCCAGCCAATTACGGGACGGAGGGGACTACGAGCAGTACTTC
TRBV28	-	TRBJ1-2	-	CASYTVRGYYGYTF	TGTGCCAGCTATACCGTCAGGGGATACTATGGCTACACCTTC
TRBV7-8	-	TRBJ1-5	-	CASSLGVAGGQPQHF	TGTGCCAGCAGCTTAGGGGTGGCAGGTGGACAGCCCCAGCATTTT
TRBV5-4	-	TRBJ2-7	TRBD2	CASSPSGGASSYEQYF	TGTGCCAGCAGTCCTAGCGGGGGCGCCTCCTCCTACGAGCAGTACTTC
TRBV10-1	few	TRBJ2-7	-	CASSTGANYEQYF	TGCGCCAGCAGTACCGGCGCCAACTACGAGCAGTACTTC
TRBV5-4	-	TRBJ2-1	-	CASSPGQSWEQFF	TGTGCCAGCAGCCCGGGACAAAGCTGGGAGCAGTTCTTC
TRBV2	-	TRBJ2-1	-	CASSTLSRRFF	TGTGCCAGCAGTACTCTTTCCCGCCGGTTCTTC